The rows below give T cell receptor beta chains drawn from one sample of a study of identical twins. TCRdb re-derived calls from the 5' RACE reads in MiXCR, one entry per CDR3 protein. The sample consists of 500,000 or so distinct CDR3 sequences, around an eighth of them appearing once. The data were also submitted as part of a second study, on yellow fever vaccine responses in identical twins.

Sequenced sample: CD4+ T cells sorted from blood. The receptors derive from a woman between 18 and 29 years old in good health. CDR3s include the opening cysteine and the closing phenylalanine or tryptophan.

>15|TRBV6-5
CASSSVQGVGYEQYF
>13|TRBV29-1
CSVEVQLSYGYTF
>12|TRBV5-1
CASSQQGNEQFF
>15|TRBV12-3/TRBV12-4
CASSLGQGNHYEQYF
>13|TRBV7-9
CASSRTSGREQYF
>14|TRBV20-1
CSARVTGVEDTQYF
>13|TRBV7-2
CASSLRRHLEQFF
>15|TRBV3-1
CASSQRAGADNEQFF
>15|TRBV5-1
CASSTQGSNNSPLHF
>14|TRBV9
CASSAPSYTGELFF
>17|TRBV7-2
CASSLAHLAGETGELFF
>15|TRBV5-1
CASSLDTGGRETQYF
>13|TRBV3-1
CASSQGRTYEQYF
>18|TRBV6-1
CASTPARQGMGSNQPQHF